This T cell receptor beta chain was profiled in a study of CD8+CD57+ T cells in acquired aplastic anemia. Study at large: Average DNA yield from sorted CD4+ and CD8+ cells was around 3.2 ug. CD4+ cell libraries from healthy donors averaged about 10.8 million reads. Study-level results: The CD8+ Simpson's diversity of patients and controls was not significantly different. Patients and controls were found to share twenty-nine CD8+ CDR3 sequences.

On this clonotype: Its specificity is unknown.

According to the study, genomic DNA was the template for TCR beta VDJ and CDR3 profiling. TCRdb itself ran the reads through MiXCR, one entry per CDR3 protein. The repertoire holds about 190,000 distinct CDR3 sequences, with roughly 56% as singletons. The CDR3 is made up of 15 amino acids. CDR1 and CDR2 from the germline V gene are SGHTA and FQGTGA. The V and J ends lost 2 bases and 2 bases respectively, with 11 bases between them. The chain has TRBV7-3 and TRBJ2-3, with D possibly being TRBD2 (6 bases). The receptor comes from a human donor in good health, serving as a control. The sequencing input was sorted CD4+, CD8+, or CD8+CD57+ T cells (not recorded which) from PBMCs. The CDR3 DNA follows: TGTGCCAGCAGCTTAGCAGGCGGGATCACAGATACGCAGTATTTT. Amino acids: CASSLAGGITDTQYF.